The source of this TCR beta chain is a study of cytomegalovirus exposure and HLA in healthy donors. Overall study results and limits: Cytomegalovirus-associated status was assigned to fewer than 200 TCR beta chains.

With V trimmed by 10 bases and J by 4 bases, 7 bases remained unmatched. The germline V gene has CDR1 SNHLY and CDR2 FYNNEI. The CDR3 has 14 amino acids. Profiling relied on immunoSEQ multiplex PCR, and the TCRdb table lists in-frame clones only, not all of them. The sample includes some 170,000 clones, just under 90% of them seen just once. Comment on this clone: What it binds is not known.

The rearrangement links TRBV2 to TRBJ2-6; TRBD1 matches at 7 bases. Material: PBMCs. This receptor was identified in a woman aged 25-40 years in good health and CMV-seronegative. Here the CDR3 DNA reads TGTGCCACGAGACAGGGCGACGGGGCCAACGTCCTGACTTTC. Amino acid sequence: CATRQGDGANVLTF.